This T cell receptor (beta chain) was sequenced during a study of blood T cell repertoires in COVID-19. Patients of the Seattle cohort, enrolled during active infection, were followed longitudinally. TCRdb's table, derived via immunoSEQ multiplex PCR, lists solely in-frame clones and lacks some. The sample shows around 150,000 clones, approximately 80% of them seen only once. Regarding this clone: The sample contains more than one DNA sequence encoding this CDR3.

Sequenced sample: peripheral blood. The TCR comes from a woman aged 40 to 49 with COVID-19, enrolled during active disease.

The CDR3 here is CASTEGASNQPQHF. In DNA form, the CDR3 reads TGTGCCAGCACCGAGGGGGCTAGCAATCAGCCCCAGCATTTT. The V gene is TRBV6-5, the J gene TRBJ1-5; 7 positions agree with TRBD1. This CDR3 region has 14 residues. V trimming: 7 bases; J trimming: 0 bases; junction bases outside the gene matches: 3. Germline V lookup: CDR1 MNHEY, CDR2 SVGAGI.